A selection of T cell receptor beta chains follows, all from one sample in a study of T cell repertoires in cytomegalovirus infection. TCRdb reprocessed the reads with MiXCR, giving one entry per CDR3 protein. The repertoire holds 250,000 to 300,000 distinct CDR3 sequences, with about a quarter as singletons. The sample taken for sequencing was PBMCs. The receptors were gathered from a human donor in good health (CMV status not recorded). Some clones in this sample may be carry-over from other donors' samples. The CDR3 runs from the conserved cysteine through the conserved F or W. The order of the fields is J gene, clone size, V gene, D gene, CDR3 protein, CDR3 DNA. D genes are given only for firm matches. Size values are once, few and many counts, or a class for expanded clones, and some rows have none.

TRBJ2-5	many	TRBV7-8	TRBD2	CASSLEPRDYVTTQYF	TGTGCCAGCAGCTTAGAACCACGGGACTACGTTACGACCCAGTACTTC
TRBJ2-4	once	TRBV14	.	CASSSREGKNIQYF	TGTGCCAGCAGCTCCAGGGAAGGCAAAAACATTCAGTACTTC
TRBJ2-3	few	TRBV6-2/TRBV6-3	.	CASSYSGYADTQYF	TGTGCCAGCAGTTACTCAGGCTACGCAGATACGCAGTATTTT
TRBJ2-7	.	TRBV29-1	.	CSVAGQAYEQYF	TGCAGCGTCGCGGGTCAAGCCTACGAGCAGTACTTC
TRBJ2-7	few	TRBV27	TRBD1	CASSLISGQGTYEQYF	TGTGCCAGCAGTCTAATATCGGGACAGGGGACCTACGAGCAGTACTTC
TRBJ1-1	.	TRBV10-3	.	CAIRVDSNAEAFF	TGTGCCATCAGGGTGGACAGTAACGCTGAAGCTTTCTTT
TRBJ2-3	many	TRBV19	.	CASSGDSLTQYF	TGTGCCAGTAGCGGCGACAGTCTCACGCAGTATTTT
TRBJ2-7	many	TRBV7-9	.	CASSLGTTTYEQYF	TGTGCCAGCAGCTTAGGGACAACCACCTACGAGCAGTACTTC
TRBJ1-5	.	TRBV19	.	CASSMWQGGRQPQHF	TGTGCCAGTAGTATGTGGCAGGGAGGACGGCAGCCCCAGCATTTT
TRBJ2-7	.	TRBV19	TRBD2	CASSKLSGNPYEQYF	TGTGCCAGTAGTAAGCTGAGCGGGAACCCCTACGAGCAGTACTTC
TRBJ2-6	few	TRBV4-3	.	CASSRFQGNEANVLTF	TGCGCCAGCAGCCGATTTCAGGGTAATGAGGCCAACGTCCTGACTTTC
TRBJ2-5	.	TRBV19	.	CASSPSRMGETQYF	TGTGCCAGTAGTCCCTCCAGGATGGGGGAGACCCAGTACTTC
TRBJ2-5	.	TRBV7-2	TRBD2	CASSRLAPLETQYF	TGTGCCAGCAGCCGACTAGCTCCTTTGGAGACCCAGTACTTC
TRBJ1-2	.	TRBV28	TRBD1	CASSFRQGGGYTF	TGTGCCAGCAGTTTTCGACAGGGGGGCGGCTACACCTTC
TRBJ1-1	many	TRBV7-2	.	CASSLARNTEAFF	TGTGCCAGCAGCTTAGCCCGGAACACTGAAGCTTTCTTT
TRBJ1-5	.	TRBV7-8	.	CASRQGVGRIVSNQPQHF	TGTGCCAGCAGGCAAGGAGTGGGACGGATCGTCTCCAATCAGCCCCAGCATTTT
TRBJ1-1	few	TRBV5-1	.	CASSRHSEDTEAFF	TGCGCCAGCAGCCGACACTCTGAAGACACTGAAGCTTTCTTT
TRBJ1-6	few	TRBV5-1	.	CASSLTPLGGNSPLHF	TGCGCCAGCAGCTTGACGCCTCTAGGGGGAAATTCACCCCTCCACTTT
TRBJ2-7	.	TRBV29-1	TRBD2	CSVKLAGGLREQYF	TGCAGCGTCAAGCTAGCGGGAGGTCTAAGGGAGCAGTACTTC
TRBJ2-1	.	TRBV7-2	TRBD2	CASSLVGGRPYNEQFF	TGTGCCAGCAGCTTAGTCGGCGGGAGGCCCTACAATGAGCAGTTCTTC
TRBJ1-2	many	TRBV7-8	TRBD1	CASSSTRVGGIYGYTF	TGTGCCAGCAGCTCTACCAGGGTAGGGGGCATCTATGGCTACACCTTC
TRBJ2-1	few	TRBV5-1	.	CASTRETAGNNEQFF	TGCGCCAGCACCCGGGAAACGGCAGGGAATAATGAGCAGTTCTTC
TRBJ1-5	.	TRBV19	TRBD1	CASSFDGGGTGRRGNQPQHF	TGTGCCAGTAGTTTCGATGGAGGGGGGACAGGGCGCCGGGGCAATCAGCCCCAGCATTTT
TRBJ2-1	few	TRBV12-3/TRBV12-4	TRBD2	CASSLPGTSHRSYNEQFF	TGTGCCAGCAGTCTCCCCGGGACTAGCCATCGCTCCTACAATGAGCAGTTCTTC
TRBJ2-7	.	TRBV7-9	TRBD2	CASSSTGRSTYEQYF	TGTGCCAGCAGCTCCACCGGGAGGAGCACCTACGAGCAGTACTTC
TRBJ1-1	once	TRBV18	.	CASSLRTEGVDTEAFF	TGTGCCAGCTCACTTCGGACAGAGGGTGTGGACACTGAAGCTTTCTTT
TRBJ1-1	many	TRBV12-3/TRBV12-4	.	CASSSRLWGVNTEAFF	TGTGCCAGCAGTTCCCGGCTTTGGGGCGTGAACACTGAAGCTTTCTTT
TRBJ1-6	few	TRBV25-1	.	CASSETRDSTSYNSPLHF	TGTGCCAGCAGTGAAACCCGGGACTCCACCTCCTATAATTCACCCCTCCACTTT
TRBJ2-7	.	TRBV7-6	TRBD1	CASSFGTGLEQYF	TGTGCCAGCAGCTTCGGGACAGGGTTAGAGCAGTACTTC
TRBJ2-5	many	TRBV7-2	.	CASSLRVQETQYF	TGTGCCAGCAGCTTAAGGGTTCAAGAGACCCAGTACTTC
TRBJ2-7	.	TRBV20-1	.	CSAGTFYSYEQYF	TGCAGTGCAGGGACTTTCTACTCCTACGAGCAGTACTTC
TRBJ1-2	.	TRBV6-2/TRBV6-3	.	CASSYREAYAVGYTF	TGTGCCAGCAGTTACCGGGAAGCCTACGCGGTTGGCTACACCTTC
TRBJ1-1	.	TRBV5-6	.	CASSFGFVENTEAFF	TGTGCCAGCAGCTTCGGTTTTGTAGAGAACACTGAAGCTTTCTTT
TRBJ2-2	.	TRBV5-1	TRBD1	CASQRQQGSAGELFF	TGCGCCAGCCAACGTCAACAGGGGAGCGCCGGGGAGCTGTTTTTT
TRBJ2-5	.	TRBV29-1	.	CSVIPGPPETQYF	TGCAGCGTGATTCCGGGTCCTCCGGAGACCCAGTACTTC
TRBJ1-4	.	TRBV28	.	CASRLGGSTNEKLFF	TGTGCCAGCAGACTCGGGGGGTCAACTAATGAAAAACTGTTTTTT
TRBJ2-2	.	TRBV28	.	CASSRGPGELFF	TGTGCCAGCAGTCGGGGACCGGGGGAGCTGTTTTTT
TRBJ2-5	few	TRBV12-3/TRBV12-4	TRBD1	CASSRNRGETQYF	TGTGCCAGCAGCCGAAACAGGGGAGAGACCCAGTACTTC
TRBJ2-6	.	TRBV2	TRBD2	CASRREVAPNVLTF	TGTGCCAGCAGACGGGAGGTCGCGCCCAACGTCCTGACTTTC
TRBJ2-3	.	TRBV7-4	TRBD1	CASSFPDRDGDTQYF	TGTGCCAGCAGCTTCCCGGACAGGGACGGAGATACGCAGTATTTT
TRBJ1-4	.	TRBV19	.	CASTFAARTNEKLFF	TGTGCCAGTACGTTCGCGGCCAGAACTAATGAAAAACTGTTTTTT
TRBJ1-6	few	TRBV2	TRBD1	CASRRDRVSYNSPLHF	TGTGCCAGCAGACGCGACAGGGTTTCCTATAATTCACCCCTCCACTTT
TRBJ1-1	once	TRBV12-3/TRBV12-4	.	CASSFSTLTEAFF	TGTGCCAGCAGTTTTTCTACACTTACTGAAGCTTTCTTT
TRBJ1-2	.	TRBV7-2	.	CASSLGTVMTNYGYTF	TGTGCCAGCAGCTTAGGAACAGTGATGACTAACTATGGCTACACCTTC
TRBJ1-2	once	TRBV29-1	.	CSAAEPGYTF	TGCAGCGCCGCGGAGCCCGGCTACACCTTC
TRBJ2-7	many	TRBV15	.	CATSHGGTAAYEQYF	TGTGCCACCAGCCACGGAGGGACAGCCGCCTACGAGCAGTACTTC
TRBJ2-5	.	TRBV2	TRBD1	CASIQGQGQETQYF	TGTGCCAGCATTCAAGGACAGGGGCAAGAGACCCAGTACTTC
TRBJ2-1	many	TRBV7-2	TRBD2	CASSVGLESEQFF	TGTGCCAGCAGCGTGGGACTAGAATCCGAGCAGTTCTTC